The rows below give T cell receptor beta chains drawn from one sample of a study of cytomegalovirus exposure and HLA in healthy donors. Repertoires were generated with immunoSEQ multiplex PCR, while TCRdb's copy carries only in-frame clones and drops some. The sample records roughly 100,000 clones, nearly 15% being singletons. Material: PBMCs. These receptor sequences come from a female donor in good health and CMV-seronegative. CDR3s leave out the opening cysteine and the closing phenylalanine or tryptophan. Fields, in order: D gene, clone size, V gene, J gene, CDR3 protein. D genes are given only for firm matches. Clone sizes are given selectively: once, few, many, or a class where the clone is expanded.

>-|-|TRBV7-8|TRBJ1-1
ASSLAGDTEAF
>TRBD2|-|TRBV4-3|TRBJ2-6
ASSQGRDYAEVLT
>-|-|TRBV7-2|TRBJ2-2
ASRTTWAGWGELF
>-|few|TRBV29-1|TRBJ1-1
SVEMDPGTEAF
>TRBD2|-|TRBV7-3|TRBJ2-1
ASSRWASGTYNEQF
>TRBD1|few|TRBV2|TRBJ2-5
ASISTGQETQY
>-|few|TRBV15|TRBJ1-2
ATSIRRQDGYT
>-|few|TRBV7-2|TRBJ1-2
ASSSNRDSGYT
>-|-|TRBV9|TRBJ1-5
ASSVDLGGSWPQH
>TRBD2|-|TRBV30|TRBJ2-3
AWSSGLAGATQY
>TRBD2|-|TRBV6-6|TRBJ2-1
ASSQGGLAEYNEQF
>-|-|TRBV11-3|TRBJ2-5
ASSLGTDQETQY
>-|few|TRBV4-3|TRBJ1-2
ANTPEEGGPNYGYT
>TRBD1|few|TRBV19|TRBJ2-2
AISPRGQGASNTGELF
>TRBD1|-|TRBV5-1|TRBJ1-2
ASSLTGANYGYT
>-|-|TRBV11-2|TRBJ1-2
ASSQAVGGGYT
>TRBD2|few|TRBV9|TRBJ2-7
ASSPLAGGPYEQY
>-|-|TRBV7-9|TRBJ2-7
ASSTGGLSSEQY
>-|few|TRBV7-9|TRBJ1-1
ASIRLREGGNTEAF
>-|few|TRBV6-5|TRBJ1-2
ASSYGGNNYGYT
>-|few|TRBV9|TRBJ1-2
ASSVEPQGHGYT
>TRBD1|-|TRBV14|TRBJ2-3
ASSELGTGKDTQY
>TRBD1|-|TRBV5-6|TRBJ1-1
ASSHDRDTEAF
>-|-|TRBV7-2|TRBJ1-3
ASSLERSGNTIY
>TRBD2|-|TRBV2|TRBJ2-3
ASSGLAGGTDTQY
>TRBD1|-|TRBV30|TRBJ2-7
ASGGQYYSEQY
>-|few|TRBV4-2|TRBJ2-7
ASRQQAALAGEQY
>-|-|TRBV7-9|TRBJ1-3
ASSSSLDSYSGNTIY
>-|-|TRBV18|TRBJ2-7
ASSPSGAYEQY
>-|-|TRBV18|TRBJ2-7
ASSTSSTRTYEQY
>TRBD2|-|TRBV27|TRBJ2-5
ASSPRTSGGAETQY
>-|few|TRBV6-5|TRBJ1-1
ASRQGRTEAF
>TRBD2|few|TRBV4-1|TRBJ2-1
ASSQEISGRINEQF
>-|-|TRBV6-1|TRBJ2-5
ASNGDSQETQY
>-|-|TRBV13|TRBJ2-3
ASSFGEALSTDTQY
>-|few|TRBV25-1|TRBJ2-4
ASSESGNKNIQY
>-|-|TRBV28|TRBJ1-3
ASGGGMDDTIY
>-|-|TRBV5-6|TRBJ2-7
ASSLLKRASYEQY
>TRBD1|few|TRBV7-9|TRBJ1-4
ASSLRQGGEKLF
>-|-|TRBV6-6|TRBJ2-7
ASTQPSYEQY
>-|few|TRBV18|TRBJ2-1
ASSREGGNSYNEQF
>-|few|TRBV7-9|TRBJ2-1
ASSPPRGPSLIYNEQF